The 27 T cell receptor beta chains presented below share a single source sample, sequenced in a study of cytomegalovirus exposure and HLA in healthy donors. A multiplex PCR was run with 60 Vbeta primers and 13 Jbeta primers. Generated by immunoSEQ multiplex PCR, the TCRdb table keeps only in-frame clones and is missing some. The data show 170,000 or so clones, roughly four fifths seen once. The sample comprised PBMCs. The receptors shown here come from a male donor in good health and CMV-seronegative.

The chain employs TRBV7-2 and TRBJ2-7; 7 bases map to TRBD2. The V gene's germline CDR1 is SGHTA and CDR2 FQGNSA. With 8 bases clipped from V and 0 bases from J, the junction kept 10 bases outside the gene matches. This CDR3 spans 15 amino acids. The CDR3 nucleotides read TGTGCCAGCGGACTGGGCGGGGGTGGCTCCTACGAGCAGTACTTC. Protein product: CASGLGGGGSYEQYF.

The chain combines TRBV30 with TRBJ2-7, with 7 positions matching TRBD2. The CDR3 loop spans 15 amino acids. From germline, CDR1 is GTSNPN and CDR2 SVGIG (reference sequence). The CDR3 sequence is CAGGWGGERPYEQYF. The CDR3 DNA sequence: TGTGCGGGGGGGTGGGGAGGCGAACGTCCTTACGAGCAGTACTTC.

The DNA for the CDR3 is TGTGCCATCAGTGAAGGGGGACTAGACGGGCAGGATGAGCAGTTCTTC. Encoded protein: CAISEGGLDGQDEQFF. The rearrangement joins TRBV10-3 to TRBJ2-1; 8 nucleotides align to TRBD2. Per germline, CDR1 ENHRY and CDR2 SYGVKD. This CDR3 has 16 amino acids. The V segment lost 3 bases and the J segment 8 bases; nucleotides outside the gene matches: 12.

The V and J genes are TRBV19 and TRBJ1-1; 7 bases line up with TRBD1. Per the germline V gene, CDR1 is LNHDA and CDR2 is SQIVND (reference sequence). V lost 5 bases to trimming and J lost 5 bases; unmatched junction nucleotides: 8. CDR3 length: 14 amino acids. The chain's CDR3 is CASSSGTEGTEAFF. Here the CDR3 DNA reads TGTGCCAGTAGTTCCGGGACAGAAGGAACTGAAGCTTTCTTT.

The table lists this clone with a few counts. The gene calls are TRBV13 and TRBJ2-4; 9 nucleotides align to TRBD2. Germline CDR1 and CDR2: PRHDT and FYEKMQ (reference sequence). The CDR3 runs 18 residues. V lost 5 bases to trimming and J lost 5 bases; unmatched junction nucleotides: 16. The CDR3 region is CASSLEGRTSAVENIQYF. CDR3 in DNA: TGTGCCAGCAGCCTCGAGGGCAGGACTAGCGCTGTAGAAAACATTCAGTACTTC. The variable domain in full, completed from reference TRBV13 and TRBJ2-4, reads AAGVIQSPRHLIKEKRETATLKCYPIPRHDTVYWYQQGPGQDPQFLISFYEKMQSDKGSIPDRFSAQQFSDYHSELNMSSLELGDSALYFCASSLEGRTSAVENIQYFGAGTRLSVL.

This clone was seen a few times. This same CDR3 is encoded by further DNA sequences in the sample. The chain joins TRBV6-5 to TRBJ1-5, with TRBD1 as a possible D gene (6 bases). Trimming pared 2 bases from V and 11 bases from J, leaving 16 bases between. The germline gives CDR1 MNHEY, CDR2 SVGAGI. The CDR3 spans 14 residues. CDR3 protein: CASSYRGQFQAQHF. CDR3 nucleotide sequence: TGTGCCAGCAGTTACCGCGGACAGTTTCAAGCCCAGCATTTT.

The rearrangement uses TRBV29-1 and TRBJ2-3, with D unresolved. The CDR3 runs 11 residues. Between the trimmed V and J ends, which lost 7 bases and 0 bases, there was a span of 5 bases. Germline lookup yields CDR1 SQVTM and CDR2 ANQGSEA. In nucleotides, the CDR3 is TGCAGCGCCCCTAGCACAGATACGCAGTATTTT. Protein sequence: CSAPSTDTQYF.

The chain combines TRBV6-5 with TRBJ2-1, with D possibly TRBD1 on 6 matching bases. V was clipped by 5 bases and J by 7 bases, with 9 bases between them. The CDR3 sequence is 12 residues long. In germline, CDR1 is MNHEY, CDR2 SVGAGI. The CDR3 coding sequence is TGTGCCAGCAGTGATACAGGGAATGAGCAGTTCTTC. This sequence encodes CASSDTGNEQFF.

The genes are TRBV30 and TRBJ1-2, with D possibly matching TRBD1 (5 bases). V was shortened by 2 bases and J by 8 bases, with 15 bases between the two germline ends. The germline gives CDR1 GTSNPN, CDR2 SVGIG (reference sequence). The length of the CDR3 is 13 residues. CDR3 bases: TGTGCCTGGAGTCTGCAGGGTATTCGAGGCTACACCTTC. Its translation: CAWSLQGIRGYTF.

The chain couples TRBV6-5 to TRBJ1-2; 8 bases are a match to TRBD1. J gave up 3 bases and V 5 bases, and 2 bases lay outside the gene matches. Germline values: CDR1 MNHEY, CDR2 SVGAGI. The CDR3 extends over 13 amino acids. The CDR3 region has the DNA TGTGCCAGCAGTCTACAGGGGGACTATGGCTACACCTTC. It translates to CASSLQGDYGYTF.

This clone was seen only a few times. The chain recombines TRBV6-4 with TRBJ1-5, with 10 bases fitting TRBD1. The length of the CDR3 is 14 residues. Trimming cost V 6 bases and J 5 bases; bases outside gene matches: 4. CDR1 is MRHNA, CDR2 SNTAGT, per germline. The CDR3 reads CASSPGTGDQPQHF. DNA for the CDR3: TGTGCCAGCAGCCCCGGGACAGGGGATCAGCCCCAGCATTTT.

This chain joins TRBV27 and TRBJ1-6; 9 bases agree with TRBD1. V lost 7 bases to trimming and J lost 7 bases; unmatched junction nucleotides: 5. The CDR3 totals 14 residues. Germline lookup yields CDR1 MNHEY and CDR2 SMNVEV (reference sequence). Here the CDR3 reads CASKGDRGNSPLHF. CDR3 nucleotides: TGTGCCAGCAAAGGAGACAGGGGGAATTCACCCCTCCACTTT.

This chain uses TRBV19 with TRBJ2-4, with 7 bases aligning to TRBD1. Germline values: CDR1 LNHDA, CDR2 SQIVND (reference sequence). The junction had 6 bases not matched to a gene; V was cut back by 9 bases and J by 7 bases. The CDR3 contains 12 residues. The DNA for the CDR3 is TGTGCCAGCGGCGACAGGGTGAACATTCAGTACTTC. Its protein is CASGDRVNIQYF.

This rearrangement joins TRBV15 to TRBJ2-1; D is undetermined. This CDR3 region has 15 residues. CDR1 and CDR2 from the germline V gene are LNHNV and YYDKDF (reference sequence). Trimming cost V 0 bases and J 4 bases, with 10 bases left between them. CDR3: CATSRERTLYNEQFF. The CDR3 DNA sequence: TGTGCCACCAGCAGAGAGAGAACCCTTTACAATGAGCAGTTCTTC.

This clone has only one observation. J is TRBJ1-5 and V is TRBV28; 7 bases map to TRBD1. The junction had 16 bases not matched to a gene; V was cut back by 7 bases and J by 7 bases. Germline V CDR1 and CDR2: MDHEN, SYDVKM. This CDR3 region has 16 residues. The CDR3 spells CASIKTEGATGQPQHF. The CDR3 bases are TGTGCCAGCATCAAGACGGAGGGGGCGACGGGGCAGCCCCAGCATTTT.

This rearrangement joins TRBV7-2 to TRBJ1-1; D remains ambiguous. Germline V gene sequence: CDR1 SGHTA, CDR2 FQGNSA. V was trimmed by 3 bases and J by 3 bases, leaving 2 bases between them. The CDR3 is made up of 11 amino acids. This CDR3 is CASSFDTEAFF. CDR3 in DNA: TGTGCCAGCAGCTTCGACACTGAAGCTTTCTTT.

Written as DNA, the CDR3 is TGTGCCAGCAGCTCATCTAGCTTCCGCACAGATACGCAGTATTTT. Residues: CASSSSSFRTDTQYF. The J gene is TRBJ2-3, the V gene TRBV7-2; tentatively, D is TRBD2 (5 bases). V dropped 4 bases and J dropped 1 base, with 12 bases sitting between them. CDR1 and CDR2 from the germline V gene are SGHTA and FQGNSA. The CDR3 runs to 15 residues.

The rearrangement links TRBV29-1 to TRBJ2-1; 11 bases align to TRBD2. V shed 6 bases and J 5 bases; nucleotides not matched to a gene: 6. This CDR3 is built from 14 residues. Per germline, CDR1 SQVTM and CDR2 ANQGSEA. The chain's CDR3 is CSVGSGLADNEQFF. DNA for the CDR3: TGCAGCGTGGGCTCGGGACTAGCGGACAATGAGCAGTTCTTC.

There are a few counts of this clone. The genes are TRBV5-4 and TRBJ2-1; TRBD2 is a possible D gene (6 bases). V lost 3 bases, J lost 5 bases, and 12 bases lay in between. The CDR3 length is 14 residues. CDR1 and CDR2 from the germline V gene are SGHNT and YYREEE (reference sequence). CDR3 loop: CASSWRDADNEQFF. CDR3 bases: TGTGCCAGCAGCTGGAGGGACGCGGACAATGAGCAGTTCTTC.

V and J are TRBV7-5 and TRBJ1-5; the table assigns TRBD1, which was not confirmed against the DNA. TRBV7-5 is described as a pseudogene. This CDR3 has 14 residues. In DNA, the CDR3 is TGTGCCAGAAGCCAGACAGATAGCAATCAGCCCCAGCATTTT. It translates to CARSQTDSNQPQHF.

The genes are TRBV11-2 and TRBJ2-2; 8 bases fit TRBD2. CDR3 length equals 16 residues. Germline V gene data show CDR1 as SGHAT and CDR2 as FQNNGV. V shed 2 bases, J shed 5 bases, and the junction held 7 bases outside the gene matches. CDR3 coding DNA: TGTGCCAGCAGCTTAAATCCGGGGGGGCCGACCGGGGAGCTGTTTTTT. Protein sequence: CASSLNPGGPTGELFF.

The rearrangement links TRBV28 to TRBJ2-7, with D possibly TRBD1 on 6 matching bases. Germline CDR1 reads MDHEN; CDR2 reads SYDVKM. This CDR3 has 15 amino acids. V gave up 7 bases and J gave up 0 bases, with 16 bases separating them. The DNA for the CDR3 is TGTGCCAGCATTTCCCTCGGGACAAGCTCCTACGAGCAGTACTTC. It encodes CASISLGTSSYEQYF.

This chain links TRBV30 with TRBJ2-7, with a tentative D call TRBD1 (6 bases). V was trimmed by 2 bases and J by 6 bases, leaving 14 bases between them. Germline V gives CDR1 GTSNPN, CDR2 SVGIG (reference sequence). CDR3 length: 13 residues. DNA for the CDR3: TGTGCCTGGAGTTTAGGACAGACCTCCGAGCAGTACTTC. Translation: CAWSLGQTSEQYF. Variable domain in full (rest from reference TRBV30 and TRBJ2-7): SQTIHQWPATLVQPVGSPLSLECTVEGTSNPNLYWYRQAAGRGLQLLFYSVGIGQISSEVPQNLSASRPQDRQFILSSKKLLLSDSGFYLCAWSLGQTSEQYFGPGTRLTVT.

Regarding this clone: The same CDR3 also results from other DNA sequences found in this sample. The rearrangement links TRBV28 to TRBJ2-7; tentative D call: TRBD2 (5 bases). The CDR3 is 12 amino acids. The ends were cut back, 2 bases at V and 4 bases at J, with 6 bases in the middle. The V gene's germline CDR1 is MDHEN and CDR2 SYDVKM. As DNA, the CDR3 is TGTGCCAGCAGTTTACGAGGGTACGAGCAGTACTTC. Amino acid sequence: CASSLRGYEQYF.

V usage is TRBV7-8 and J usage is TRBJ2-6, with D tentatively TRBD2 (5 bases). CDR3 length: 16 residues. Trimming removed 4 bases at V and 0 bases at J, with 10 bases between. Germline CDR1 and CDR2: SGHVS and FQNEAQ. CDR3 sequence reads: CASSYEGSSGANVLTF. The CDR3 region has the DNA TGTGCCAGCAGCTACGAGGGTAGCTCTGGGGCCAACGTCCTGACTTTC.

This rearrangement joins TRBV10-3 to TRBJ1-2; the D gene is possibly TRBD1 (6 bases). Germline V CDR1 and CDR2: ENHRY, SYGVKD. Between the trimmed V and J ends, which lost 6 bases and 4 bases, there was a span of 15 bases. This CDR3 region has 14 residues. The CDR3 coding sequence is TGTGCCATCAGGGAAACACAGGGCGGCTATGGCTACACCTTC. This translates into CAIRETQGGYGYTF.

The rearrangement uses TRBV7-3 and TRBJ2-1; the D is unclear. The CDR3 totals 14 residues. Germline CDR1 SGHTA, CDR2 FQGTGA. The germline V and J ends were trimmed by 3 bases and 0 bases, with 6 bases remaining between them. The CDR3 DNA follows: TGTGCCAGCAGCTTTGATAGCTCCTACAATGAGCAGTTCTTC. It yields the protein CASSFDSSYNEQFF.